The entry below describes one T cell receptor (beta chain). Its matching antigen is unknown. Data came from immunoSEQ multiplex PCR; TCRdb stores just in-frame clones and leaves some out. The sample holds hundreds of thousands of clones, around 86% seen once. The sample originates from a study of cytomegalovirus exposure and HLA in healthy donors. Study-wide results and limits: Both high specificity and high sensitivity reportedly marked the classifier's diagnosis of cytomegalovirus status. Clusters of TCRs from the first cohort tended to co-occur in the 110 or so validation repertoires (as a later analysis found). Rarity held for most TCR sequences, but there were some public TCRs that occurred in many donors.

Germline-derived CDR1 and CDR2 are SEHNR and FQNEAQ (reference sequence). The length of the CDR3 is 14 residues. V was clipped by 2 bases and J by 4 bases, with 9 bases between them. The sequencing input was PBMCs. V usage is TRBV7-9 and J usage is TRBJ2-1; perhaps TRBD2 as D (6 bases). The TCR sequence derives from a woman aged 18 to 35 in good health and CMV-seronegative. CDR3 nucleotides: TGTGCCAGCAGCTTACTAGCGTATTACAATGAGCAGTTCTTC. Its protein is CASSLLAYYNEQFF. Variable domain in full (rest from reference TRBV7-9 and TRBJ2-1): DTGVSQNPRHKITKRGQNVTFRCDPISEHNRLYWYRQTLGQGPEFLTYFQNEAQLEKSRLLSDRFSAERPKGSFSTLEIQRTEQGDSAMYLCASSLLAYYNEQFFGPGTRLTVL.